What follows are 2 T cell receptor beta chains derived from one specimen sequenced in a study of a mutant IDH1 vaccine in newly diagnosed glioma. Time point reported: week 5, during vaccination. Every single dose of the vaccine, 300 ug of mutant IDH1 20-mer peptide, came with topical imiquimod. Assay used: immunoSEQ multiplex PCR; TCRdb lists only in-frame clones, some missing. The sample lists tens of thousands of clones; 70% to 85% were seen once. Their antigens are not known. The source material was PBMCs, sampled from a glioma patient whose treatment included an IDH1 peptide vaccine. These receptors were taken from a woman aged 18-29 years with glioma. Some clones in this sample may be carry-over from other donors' samples.

The V call is TRBV6-1, the J call TRBJ1-3; D not certain. Germline V lookup: CDR1 MNHNS, CDR2 SASEGT. Trimming removed 7 bases at V and 3 bases at J, with 7 bases between. The CDR3 loop spans 12 amino acids. The CDR3 spells CASTSLGNTIYF. The CDR3 bases are TGTGCCAGCACGTCTCTTGGAAACACCATATATTTT.

J is TRBJ1-2 and V is TRBV6-6, with 8 bases fitting TRBD1. Germline V gives CDR1 MNHNY, CDR2 SVGAGI (reference sequence). The CDR3 length is 13 residues. Trimming at V came to 5 bases and at J to 5 bases, leaving 4 bases not matched to a gene. CDR3 sequence reads: CASSRGQEYGYTF. The CDR3 nucleotides read TGTGCCAGCAGTCGGGGACAGGAATATGGCTACACCTTC.